The next 32 T cell receptor beta chains were all read from a single sample in a study of blood T cell repertoires in COVID-19. This table comes from immunoSEQ multiplex PCR, and its TCRdb copy is limited to in-frame clones, with some not included. This table holds 220,000 or so clones, about 81% found once. The material sequenced was peripheral blood. The receptors derive from a woman of 80 years or more with COVID-19, enrolled during active disease.

This clone has just one count. The rearrangement joins TRBV7-3 to TRBJ2-1, with D perhaps TRBD2 (5 bases). The CDR3 covers 15 residues. V was cut by 2 bases and J by 8 bases, with 16 bases left in between. Germline CDR1 reads SGHTA; CDR2 reads FQGTGA. The CDR3 nucleotides are TGTGCCAGCAGCTTAGGTCCCGGTGGGAGTTATGAGCAGTTCTTC. Its protein is CASSLGPGGSYEQFF.

In this sample, this clone turned up once. This chain joins TRBV2 and TRBJ1-2, with 7 bases lining up with TRBD1. Trimming took 5 bases from V and 5 from J; bases not matched to a gene: 8. Germline values: CDR1 SNHLY, CDR2 FYNNEI. The CDR3 spans 14 residues. Here the CDR3 reads CASSIVAGGYGYTF. CDR3 sequence (DNA): TGTGCCAGCAGTATTGTGGCAGGGGGTTATGGCTACACCTTC.

The chain couples TRBV7-2 to TRBJ2-5, with D perhaps matching TRBD1 (6 bases). The ends were cut back, 5 bases at V and 5 bases at J, with 9 bases in the middle. There are 12 residues in the CDR3. Germline V CDR1 and CDR2: SGHTA, FQGNSA. This chain's CDR3 is CASSQGLETQYF. The CDR3 DNA is TGTGCCAGCAGCCAGGGGCTCGAGACCCAGTACTTC.

The chain uses TRBV2 and TRBJ2-5; possible D gene TRBD2, 6 bases. Trimming stripped 7 bases from V and 2 bases from J, with 17 bases between. The CDR3 runs 15 residues. From germline, CDR1 is SNHLY and CDR2 FYNNEI. The CDR3 nucleotides read TGTGCCAGCAATAACCCCGGGACTTATCAAGAGACCCAGTACTTC. Residues: CASNNPGTYQETQYF.

This clone was recorded only once. This chain uses TRBV29-1 with TRBJ1-2, with TRBD1 identical over 9 bases. The ends lost 7 bases at V and 3 bases at J; junction bases unmatched: 6. The germline V gene encodes CDR1 SQVTM and CDR2 ANQGSEA. The CDR3 runs 13 residues. The CDR3 nucleotides read TGCAGCGCCGCGACAGGGGGATACTATGGCTACACCTTC. Protein: CSAATGGYYGYTF.

The V gene is TRBV4-1, the J gene TRBJ1-5; weak D call: TRBD1 (5 bases). CDR1 and CDR2 from the germline V gene are MGHRA and YSYEKL. This CDR3 has 14 amino acids. V dropped 4 bases and J dropped 6 bases, with 13 bases sitting between them. The CDR3 coding sequence is TGCGCCAGCAGCCTGGGGGGGGGTCGTCAGCCCCAGCATTTT. Protein: CASSLGGGRQPQHF.

The chain links TRBV28 to TRBJ2-7, with D uncertain. The V end was cut by 3 bases, the J end by 3 bases, with 9 bases between. The CDR3 contains 13 residues. Germline CDR1 and CDR2: MDHEN and SYDVKM. The CDR3 DNA follows: TGTGCCAGCAGTTTGGGCCCGAACTACGAGCAGTACTTC. Translation: CASSLGPNYEQYF.

This rearrangement joins TRBV5-1 to TRBJ2-5; no reliable D call. The V gene's germline CDR1 is SGHRS and CDR2 YFSETQ. The CDR3 has 11 residues. V lost 4 bases and J lost 3, with 4 bases in between. This CDR3 is CASSAKETQYF. The CDR3 region has the DNA TGCGCCAGCAGCGCGAAAGAGACCCAGTACTTC.

This clone was seen a handful of times. The V gene is TRBV5-4, the J gene TRBJ2-7; TRBD1 matches 11 bases. The germline V gene encodes CDR1 SGHNT and CDR2 YYREEE (reference sequence). The CDR3 is made up of 14 amino acids. The V and J ends lost 2 bases and 5 bases, in that order; junction bases with no gene match: 3. The CDR3 DNA follows: TGTGCCAGCAGCTTTGGGACAGGGGGGGACGAGCAGTACTTC. Protein product: CASSFGTGGDEQYF.

V is TRBV5-1 and J is TRBJ1-6; D remains unclear. The V end lost 0 bases, the J end lost 13 bases, and 17 bases lay between the germline ends. Germline CDR1 reads SGHRS; CDR2 reads YFSETQ. This CDR3 comprises 15 residues. DNA of the CDR3: TGCGCCAGCAGCTTGGAACTGCCTCCAACCTCGCCCCTCCACTTT. Amino acid sequence: CASSLELPPTSPLHF.

This clone occurred a few times. This chain links TRBV5-6 with TRBJ1-2, with D perhaps matching TRBD1 (5 bases). Deletions cut 1 base from V and 7 bases from J, with 14 bases between. The CDR3 extends over 14 amino acids. In germline, CDR1 is SGHDT, CDR2 YYEEEE. DNA of the CDR3: TGTGCCAGCAGCTTGCCCTCAGGGATAGGTGGCTACACCTTC. It encodes CASSLPSGIGGYTF. The whole variable domain, filled in from reference TRBV5-6 and TRBJ1-2, reads DAGVTQSPTHLIKTRGQQVTLRCSPKSGHDTVSWYQQALGQGPQFIFQYYEEEERQRGNFPDRFSGHQFPNYSSELNVNALLLGDSALYLCASSLPSGIGGYTFGSGTRLTVV.

The chain employs TRBV5-1 and TRBJ1-2, with 7 bases lining up with TRBD1. Germline V gives CDR1 SGHRS, CDR2 YFSETQ. V was pared by 2 bases and J by 6 bases, with 7 bases of the junction left unmatched. There are 14 residues in the CDR3. CDR3 residues: CASSLPGQTHGYTF. CDR3 bases: TGCGCCAGCAGCTTACCGGGACAGACCCATGGCTACACCTTC.

The genes are TRBV4-1 and TRBJ1-5, with TRBD1 identical over 7 bases. Germline loops: CDR1 MGHRA, CDR2 YSYEKL. The CDR3 is made up of 15 amino acids. V lost 5 bases, J lost 3 bases, and 7 bases stayed unmatched. The CDR3 DNA reads as TGCGCCAGCAGCTCCCAAGGGGGCCTCAATCAGCCCCAGCATTTT. It encodes CASSSQGGLNQPQHF.

There are a few counts of this clone. The chain employs TRBV20-1 and TRBJ1-1; D not resolved. This CDR3 is built from 11 residues. The germline CDR1 and CDR2 sequences are DFQATT and SNEGSKA (reference sequence). V was cut by 0 bases and J by 8 bases, with 7 bases left in between. CDR3 loop: CSARDPVEAFF. The CDR3, as DNA: TGCAGTGCTAGAGACCCGGTGGAAGCTTTCTTT.

Of note for this clone: The same CDR3 arises from other DNA sequences in this sample as well. The chain employs TRBV7-2 and TRBJ1-5, with a tentative D call TRBD1 (5 bases). V gave up 5 bases and J gave up 7 bases, with 9 bases separating them. The V gene's germline CDR1 is SGHTA and CDR2 FQGNSA. The CDR3 covers 12 residues. The CDR3 nucleotides are TGTGCCAGCAGCCTGGGGGGACAGCCCCAGCATTTT. Its translation: CASSLGGQPQHF.

V and J are TRBV7-2 and TRBJ1-4, with a tentative D call TRBD1 (5 bases). The CDR3 totals 15 residues. Looked up from germline, CDR1 is SGHTA and CDR2 is FQGNSA. Trimming shortened V by 5 bases and J by 0 bases, and 10 bases separated the two germline ends. The CDR3 DNA reads as TGTGCCAGCAGCCAAAAGACAGCAACTAATGAAAAACTGTTTTTT. This gives the protein CASSQKTATNEKLFF.

This chain joins TRBV24-1 and TRBJ1-5; TRBD1 is a possible D gene (6 bases). The CDR3 extends over 14 amino acids. The V end lost 2 bases, the J end lost 7 bases, and 11 bases lay between the germline ends. Germline lookup yields CDR1 KGHDR and CDR2 SFDVKD. The CDR3 region has the DNA TGTGCCACCAGTGATTCGGGGGGCGGACAGCCCCAGCATTTT. Encoded protein: CATSDSGGGQPQHF.

The rearrangement uses TRBV11-2 and TRBJ1-2, with 7 bases identical to TRBD1. The CDR3 covers 16 residues. From germline, CDR1 is SGHAT and CDR2 FQNNGV. V trimming: 3 bases; J trimming: 8 bases; junction bases outside the gene matches: 15. The CDR3 nucleotides read TGTGCCAGCAGCTTTTACAGGGGCTCGGGCCAGGGGGGCTACACCTTC. Amino acid sequence: CASSFYRGSGQGGYTF.

The chain uses TRBV30 and TRBJ1-6; a possible D gene is TRBD1 (6 bases). CDR3 length: 13 amino acids. V lost 4 bases to trimming and J lost 10 bases, with 14 bases between them. Germline loops: CDR1 GTSNPN, CDR2 SVGIG (reference sequence). CDR3 region: CAWTVTGLSPLHF. The CDR3 nucleotides read TGTGCCTGGACCGTCACAGGGCTCTCACCCCTCCACTTT.

The chain carries TRBV5-4 and TRBJ2-7, with D maybe TRBD1 (6 bases). V was shortened by 3 bases and J by 1 base, with 11 bases between the two germline ends. The CDR3 is 14 amino acids. In germline, CDR1 is SGHNT, CDR2 YYREEE (reference sequence). The CDR3 nucleotides read TGTGCCAGCAGCTCGCGGACAGATTCCTACGAGCAGTACTTC. This translates into CASSSRTDSYEQYF.

The chain couples TRBV24-1 to TRBJ2-5; 13 positions agree with TRBD2. J gave up 3 bases and V 1 base, and 1 base lay outside the gene matches. Germline V lookup: CDR1 KGHDR, CDR2 SFDVKD. The CDR3 runs 16 residues. The CDR3 nucleotides are TGTGCCACCAGTGATTTCGGGACTAGCGGGGAAGAGACCCAGTACTTC. It is translated as CATSDFGTSGEETQYF.

CDR3 sequence reads: CASSSMNTEAFF. The CDR3 DNA follows: TGTGCCAGCAGCTCCATGAACACTGAAGCTTTCTTT. The chain links TRBV3-1 (or the pseudogene TRBV3-2) to TRBJ1-1; D is undetermined. CDR3 length: 12 residues. V dropped 5 bases and J dropped 0 bases, with 4 bases sitting between them. Germline assignment: CDR1 LGHDT and CDR2 YNNKEL (reference sequence).

The chain recombines TRBV3-1 (or the pseudogene TRBV3-2) with TRBJ1-2, with 7 nucleotides matching TRBD1. Per germline, CDR1 LGHDT and CDR2 YNNKEL (reference sequence). Trimming cost V 4 bases and J 12 bases; bases outside gene matches: 17. This CDR3 has 15 amino acids. CDR3 nucleotides: TGTGCCAGCAGCCCGTCCCCGGGACAGTCATCGACACACACCTTC. Residues: CASSPSPGQSSTHTF.

The rearrangement joins TRBV5-1 to TRBJ2-1; 14 bases are a match to TRBD2. There are 17 residues in the CDR3. From germline, CDR1 is SGHRS and CDR2 YFSETQ. V gave up 3 bases and J gave up 3 bases; unmatched junction bases: 5. The CDR3 DNA follows: TGCGCCAGCAGCTGGGGACTAGCGGGAGAACTCTACAATGAGCAGTTCTTC. It specifies CASSWGLAGELYNEQFF.

The chain has TRBV5-1 and TRBJ2-7; TRBD2 might be the D (5 bases). Germline lookup yields CDR1 SGHRS and CDR2 YFSETQ. V lost 4 bases and J 5 bases, leaving 22 bases between the germline ends. The CDR3 spans 16 residues. CDR3 bases: TGCGCCAGCAGCCCCCCTTGGCTAGCCCAGAACCACGAGCAGTACTTC. Translating gives CASSPPWLAQNHEQYF.

This clone has only one observation. The V and J genes are TRBV5-6 and TRBJ1-3; D gene unclear. Germline assignment: CDR1 SGHDT and CDR2 YYEEEE. Trimming took off 0 bases at V and 0 bases at J, with 10 bases between the two ends. The CDR3 is 16 residues long. The CDR3 DNA sequence: TGTGCCAGCAGCTTGGATTCAGCGAGCTCTGGAAACACCATATATTTT. Translating it yields CASSLDSASSGNTIYF. The variable domain in full, with the rest retrieved from reference TRBV5-6 and TRBJ1-3, is DAGVTQSPTHLIKTRGQQVTLRCSPKSGHDTVSWYQQALGQGPQFIFQYYEEEERQRGNFPDRFSGHQFPNYSSELNVNALLLGDSALYLCASSLDSASSGNTIYFGEGSWLTVV.

The V call is TRBV11-2, the J call TRBJ2-1, with 16 bases identical to TRBD2. This CDR3 has 19 amino acids. The ends lost 5 bases at V and 10 bases at J; junction bases unmatched: 17. CDR1 and CDR2 (germline): SGHAT, FQNNGV. DNA of the CDR3: TGTGCCAGCAGCACAAACGGGACTAGCGGGAGGGCCAGGGTCCGCGAGCAGTTCTTC. This codes for CASSTNGTSGRARVREQFF.

This sequence joins TRBV19 and TRBJ1-2; D remains ambiguous. Germline CDR1 reads LNHDA; CDR2 reads SQIVND (reference sequence). V lost 0 bases and J 7 bases, leaving 6 bases between the germline ends. CDR3 size: 12 residues. CDR3 nucleotides: TGTGCCAGTAGTATAGATCCCATTGGCTACACCTTC. Residues: CASSIDPIGYTF.

In this sample, this clone turned up many times. The chain is built from TRBV11-2 and TRBJ1-6; 8 positions match TRBD1. The V segment lost 1 base and the J segment 9 bases; nucleotides outside the gene matches: 5. Germline V gives CDR1 SGHAT, CDR2 FQNNGV. The CDR3 loop spans 15 amino acids. The CDR3 bases are TGTGCCAGCAGCTTAGGGGACAGGCAATTTTCACCCCTCCACTTT. Its protein is CASSLGDRQFSPLHF.

This clone appeared once. The rearrangement uses TRBV5-1 and TRBJ2-7; TRBD2 matches 12 bases. J lost 7 bases, V lost 4 bases, and 12 bases had no gene match. There are 16 residues in the CDR3. CDR1 is SGHRS, CDR2 YFSETQ, per germline. The CDR3: CASSAQASGRGLEQYF. The CDR3 DNA reads as TGCGCCAGCAGCGCCCAGGCTAGCGGGAGGGGGTTGGAGCAGTACTTC.

The CDR3 is CASSPKPGTDLAKNIQYF. The CDR3 nucleotides are TGTGCCAGCAGCCCAAAACCCGGGACAGATTTAGCCAAAAACATTCAGTACTTC. The gene calls are TRBV7-9 and TRBJ2-4; 7 bases agree with TRBD1. CDR1 SEHNR and CDR2 FQNEAQ come from the germline V gene (reference sequence). The CDR3 has 18 amino acids. The V and J ends lost 5 bases and 0 bases, in that order; junction bases with no gene match: 13.

The genes are TRBV9 and TRBJ1-4, with D unclear. Trimming removed 0 bases from V and 3 bases from J, with 9 bases in between. Looked up from germline, CDR1 is SGDLS and CDR2 is YYNGEE. The CDR3 contains 15 residues. CDR3 nucleotides: TGTGCCAGCAGCGTAGGGTGGCAGGCTAATGAAAAACTGTTTTTT. The encoded protein is CASSVGWQANEKLFF.